Presented here are 18 T cell receptor beta chains from one specimen sequenced in a study of blood T cell repertoires in COVID-19. Assay used: immunoSEQ multiplex PCR; TCRdb lists only in-frame clones, some missing. Of fewer than 250,000 clones in the sample, about nine tenths were seen once. Sequenced material: peripheral blood. The source is an older woman with acute or convalescent COVID-19.

V is TRBV7-6 and J is TRBJ2-1; a possible D gene is TRBD2 (5 bases). In germline, CDR1 is SGHVS, CDR2 FNYEAQ. The CDR3 length is 15 residues. Trimming removed 4 bases at V and 0 bases at J, with 10 bases between. The CDR3 loop is CASSSRGSSYNEQFF. In DNA form, the CDR3 reads TGTGCCAGCAGCTCCCGGGGTAGCTCCTACAATGAGCAGTTCTTC.

CDR3 DNA: TGTGCCATCAGTCCGGGACTAGCGGGGAGCATCCAAGAGACCCAGTACTTC. Translated: CAISPGLAGSIQETQYF. This chain connects TRBV10-3 to TRBJ2-5; TRBD2 aligns across 13 bases. The CDR3 contains 17 residues. J was trimmed by 1 base and V by 5 bases; bases with no gene match: 7. Germline lookup yields CDR1 ENHRY and CDR2 SYGVKD.

CDR3 protein: CSASPSGSKNIQYF. Here the CDR3 DNA reads TGCAGTGCTAGTCCCTCGGGTTCCAAAAACATTCAGTACTTC. The rearrangement joins TRBV20-1 to TRBJ2-4; no reliable D call. CDR1 DFQATT and CDR2 SNEGSKA come from the germline V gene (reference sequence). Trimming pared 3 bases from V and 2 bases from J, leaving 11 bases between. This CDR3 spans 14 amino acids.

The chain uses TRBV3-1 (or the pseudogene TRBV3-2) and TRBJ1-1; 7 bases map to TRBD1. Germline V gene sequence: CDR1 LGHDT, CDR2 YNNKEL (reference sequence). V shed 0 bases and J 6 bases; nucleotides not matched to a gene: 7. The CDR3 sequence is 15 residues long. CDR3 nucleotide sequence: TGTGCCAGCAGCCAAGATGACAGGGTCAATTCTGAAGCTTTCTTT. This sequence encodes CASSQDDRVNSEAFF.

The CDR3 region is CASSYWGLSARNTEAFF. CDR3 nucleotide sequence: TGCGCCAGCAGTTATTGGGGGCTGAGCGCGAGGAACACTGAAGCTTTCTTT. The genes are TRBV5-1 and TRBJ1-1, with D maybe TRBD1 (6 bases). The germline CDR1 and CDR2 sequences are SGHRS and YFSETQ. This CDR3 spans 17 amino acids. Trimming removed 5 bases from V and 1 base from J, with 21 bases in between.

The chain uses TRBV18 and TRBJ2-3; maybe TRBD2 (7 bases). Trimming left V 6 bases short and J 3 bases short, with 19 bases between. This CDR3 has 16 amino acids. Germline V lookup: CDR1 KGHSH, CDR2 LQKENI. CDR3: CASSRTRGARTDTQYF. CDR3 nucleotide sequence: TGTGCCAGCTCCCGAACCCGGGGGGCCAGGACAGATACGCAGTATTTT.

This sequence joins TRBV11-2 and TRBJ2-4; the D gene is possibly TRBD2 (6 bases). The CDR3 is made up of 15 amino acids. Trimming took 1 base from V and 7 from J, leaving 14 bases between them. CDR1 is SGHAT and CDR2 is FQNNGV in the germline V gene. CDR3 in amino acids: CASSLGPIGRNIQYF. The CDR3 nucleotides read TGTGCCAGCAGCTTAGGTCCCATAGGGAGGAACATTCAGTACTTC.

The rearrangement links TRBV18 to TRBJ1-1; a possible D gene is TRBD1 (6 bases). The V gene's germline CDR1 is KGHSH and CDR2 LQKENI. The CDR3 spans 16 residues. V lost 5 bases and J lost 4, with 20 bases in between. The CDR3: CASSLQGPNLGTEAFF. In DNA form, the CDR3 reads TGTGCCAGCTCATTACAGGGTCCCAATTTAGGCACTGAAGCTTTCTTT. The full variable domain, its missing parts supplied by reference TRBV18 and TRBJ1-1, is NAGVMQNPRHLVRRRGQEARLRCSPMKGHSHVYWYRQLPEEGLKFMVYLQKENIIDESGMPKERFSAEFPKEGPSILRIQQVVRGDSAAYFCASSLQGPNLGTEAFFGQGTRLTVV.

The rearrangement links TRBV5-4 to TRBJ2-3; 16 nucleotides line up with TRBD2. Germline loops: CDR1 SGHNT, CDR2 YYREEE (reference sequence). The CDR3 length is 15 residues. Trimming at V came to 0 bases and at J to 9 bases, leaving 1 base not matched to a gene. The CDR3 DNA follows: TGTGCCAGCAGCTTGGCGGGACTAGCGGGAGGGACGCAGTATTTT. The encoded protein is CASSLAGLAGGTQYF.

V usage is TRBV10-3 and J usage is TRBJ1-1; possibly TRBD1 for D (6 bases). This CDR3 is built from 14 residues. Germline CDR1 ENHRY, CDR2 SYGVKD. V lost 7 bases and J 0 bases, leaving 12 bases between the germline ends. This CDR3 is CAITPQGMNTEAFF. The CDR3 bases are TGTGCCATCACCCCACAGGGCATGAACACTGAAGCTTTCTTT.

The chain combines TRBV28 with TRBJ1-5, with D possibly matching TRBD1 (6 bases). The V end lost 6 bases, the J end lost 6 bases, and 18 bases lay between the germline ends. This CDR3 comprises 15 residues. Germline lookup yields CDR1 MDHEN and CDR2 SYDVKM. In DNA, the CDR3 is TGTGCCAGCAGCCGGGCCGGGGGGGCAGGTCAGCCCCAGCATTTT. Protein sequence: CASSRAGGAGQPQHF.

V and J are TRBV7-2 and TRBJ1-5; D gene ambiguous. V dropped 6 bases and J dropped 1 base, with 7 bases sitting between them. CDR3 length equals 13 residues. Germline assignment: CDR1 SGHTA and CDR2 FQGNSA. The CDR3 DNA reads TGTGCCAGCAGGAGGGAGAGCAATCAGCCCCAGCATTTT. It translates to CASRRESNQPQHF.

This clone was seen just once. The chain employs TRBV2 and TRBJ1-2; 7 bases agree with TRBD1. Germline loops: CDR1 SNHLY, CDR2 FYNNEI. The length of the CDR3 is 13 residues. V shed 6 bases and J 8 bases; nucleotides not matched to a gene: 9. The CDR3 DNA reads as TGTGCCAGCAGACGGGGGACAGTGGGCGGCTACACCTTC. As protein: CASRRGTVGGYTF. Looking up the rest from reference TRBV2 and TRBJ1-2 gives the full variable domain: EPEVTQTPSHQVTQMGQEVILRCVPISNHLYFYWYRQILGQKVEFLVSFYNNEISEKSEIFDDQFSVERPDGSNFTLKIRSTKLEDSAMYFCASRRGTVGGYTFGSGTRLTVV.

This clone was seen once. The rearrangement uses TRBV5-1 and TRBJ1-4; 7 bases are a match to TRBD1. Germline V lookup: CDR1 SGHRS, CDR2 YFSETQ. V shed 0 bases, J shed 7 bases, and the junction held 3 bases outside the gene matches. The CDR3 is made up of 14 amino acids. The CDR3 nucleotides read TGCGCCAGCAGCTTGGGACAGGGTTCTGAAAAACTGTTTTTT. It yields the protein CASSLGQGSEKLFF.

The chain carries TRBV18 and TRBJ2-7; D ambiguous. Germline loops: CDR1 KGHSH, CDR2 LQKENI. Trimming removed 5 bases from V and 2 bases from J, with 10 bases in between. This CDR3 comprises 13 residues. The CDR3 here is CASSSYSAYEQYF. DNA of the CDR3: TGTGCCAGCTCATCGTACAGTGCCTACGAGCAGTACTTC.

This rearrangement joins TRBV5-4 to TRBJ2-1; 7 bases line up with TRBD2. The CDR3 has 14 amino acids. The V and J ends lost 5 bases and 9 bases, in that order; junction bases with no gene match: 11. CDR1 is SGHNT and CDR2 is YYREEE in the germline V gene (reference sequence). CDR3 residues: CASRKGGREAEQFF. CDR3 coding DNA: TGTGCCAGCAGGAAGGGTGGGAGGGAGGCTGAGCAGTTCTTC.

The rearrangement joins TRBV2 to TRBJ1-3; D remains unclear. Germline CDR1 reads SNHLY; CDR2 reads FYNNEI. The V gene lost 4 bases and the J gene lost 5 bases, with 12 bases spanning the gap. CDR3 length equals 14 residues. CDR3 DNA: TGTGCCAGCAGTGTTGAGGAAGGCAGAAACACCATATATTTT. This gives the protein CASSVEEGRNTIYF.

The chain employs TRBV4-1 and TRBJ2-7; 8 bases match TRBD1. This CDR3 spans 18 amino acids. Germline CDR1 and CDR2: MGHRA and YSYEKL. Trimming cost V 0 bases and J 4 bases; bases outside gene matches: 14. DNA of the CDR3: TGCGCCAGCAGCCAAGATACTTTACGACAGGGGTACCGTTACGAGCAGTACTTC. Its translation: CASSQDTLRQGYRYEQYF.